This T cell receptor beta chain came from a study of blood T cell repertoires in COVID-19. Per the authors' pipeline: Nucleated cell counts were estimated from reference gene primer amplification. TCRdb's table, derived via immunoSEQ multiplex PCR, lists solely in-frame clones and lacks some. V, J and clone size are taken as reported in that table, and D and trimming were inferred from the DNA itself. This repertoire shows some 250,000 clones, approximately 90% found once; its top ten account for 0.75% to 1%. Germline lookup yields CDR1 SNHLY and CDR2 FYNNEI. V was cut by 1 base and J by 0 bases, with 13 bases left in between. The CDR3 length is 17 residues.

This sequence originates from a woman aged 40 to 55 who had recovered from COVID-19. The chain recombines TRBV2 with TRBJ1-3; D remains ambiguous. Sequencing was performed on peripheral blood. The CDR3 DNA reads TGTGCCAGCAGTGAAGGTAGAGGCCCCGGCTCTGGAAACACCATATATTTT. Amino acids: CASSEGRGPGSGNTIYF. The full variable domain, its missing parts supplied by reference TRBV2 and TRBJ1-3, is EPEVTQTPSHQVTQMGQEVILRCVPISNHLYFYWYRQILGQKVEFLVSFYNNEISEKSEIFDDQFSVERPDGSNFTLKIRSTKLEDSAMYFCASSEGRGPGSGNTIYFGEGSWLTVV.